The 8 T cell receptor beta chains below all came from one sample that was sequenced in a study of blood T cell repertoires in COVID-19 (dated by TCRdb to 2019 to 2021). The library was built by means of the immunoSEQ multiplex PCR assay. In TCRdb, the immuneACCESS table is reduced to in-frame sequences with V and J assigned. These tables do not hold every clone; where another copy was compared, an unresolved V gene accounts for under half, and the others remain unexplained. This sample comprises about 160,000 clones, approximately 86% of them detected only once. The ten largest account for less than 20% of the sample. Material: PBMCs or T cells enriched from blood (not recorded which). These receptors all come from a man in his sixties who had recovered from COVID-19.

V and J are TRBV5-6 and TRBJ1-2; maybe TRBD1 (6 bases). Germline-derived CDR1 and CDR2 are SGHDT and YYEEEE. V was clipped by 4 bases and J by 8 bases, with 21 bases between them. CDR3 length: 15 residues. The CDR3 protein is CASSPDKGVFSGYTF. CDR3 nucleotides: TGTGCCAGCAGCCCGGACAAGGGGGTCTTTAGCGGCTACACCTTC.

V gene TRBV7-2 combines with J gene TRBJ1-2; a possible D gene is TRBD1 (6 bases). Germline loops: CDR1 SGHTA, CDR2 FQGNSA. V shed 5 bases and J shed 2 bases, with 9 bases lying between them. This CDR3 comprises 13 residues. CDR3 DNA: TGTGCCAGCAGCCCAGACAGGAACTATGGCTACACCTTC. Its protein is CASSPDRNYGYTF.

V gene TRBV28 combines with J gene TRBJ2-2, with TRBD1 matching over 8 bases. The length of the CDR3 is 16 residues. Germline loops: CDR1 MDHEN, CDR2 SYDVKM. V shed 6 bases, J shed 3 bases, and the junction held 9 bases outside the gene matches. CDR3: CASSAQGAGDTGELFF. The CDR3 DNA reads TGTGCCAGCAGCGCTCAGGGGGCAGGCGACACCGGGGAGCTGTTTTTT.

V is TRBV19 and J is TRBJ2-3; the D gene is possibly TRBD1 (6 bases). This CDR3 is built from 15 residues. Trimming took 0 bases from V and 9 from J, leaving 16 bases between them. Germline-derived CDR1 and CDR2 are LNHDA and SQIVND (reference sequence). The CDR3 DNA reads as TGTGCCAGTAGTATAGACAACAGGGCGCAGTGGACGCAGTATTTT. Amino acids: CASSIDNRAQWTQYF.

This rearrangement joins TRBV11-1 to TRBJ1-1; 7 nucleotides align to TRBD1. Germline assignment: CDR1 SGHAT and CDR2 FQDESV (reference sequence). The CDR3 is 14 amino acids. V shed 5 bases, J shed 2 bases, and the junction held 5 bases outside the gene matches. In nucleotides, the CDR3 is TGTGCCAGCAGCGTACAGGGGACCAACACTGAAGCTTTCTTT. Its translation: CASSVQGTNTEAFF.

This chain links TRBV5-1 with TRBJ2-1; D may be TRBD2 (6 bases). Trimming took off 4 bases at V and 7 bases at J, with 12 bases between the two ends. Germline V lookup: CDR1 SGHRS, CDR2 YFSETQ. The length of the CDR3 is 13 residues. The CDR3 is CASSRAAGNEQFF. In DNA, the CDR3 is TGCGCCAGCAGCCGGGCCGCGGGGAATGAGCAGTTCTTC. The variable domain in full, with the rest retrieved from reference TRBV5-1 and TRBJ2-1, is KAGVTQTPRYLIKTRGQQVTLSCSPISGHRSVSWYQQTPGQGLQFLFEYFSETQRNKGNFPGRFSGRQFSNSRSEMNVSTLELGDSALYLCASSRAAGNEQFFGPGTRLTVL.

V usage is TRBV5-4 and J usage is TRBJ2-2; 10 nucleotides line up with TRBD1. The CDR3 covers 16 residues. Losses at the gene ends were 1 base for V and 5 bases for J; bases not matched to a gene: 5. CDR1 is SGHNT and CDR2 is YYREEE in the germline V gene (reference sequence). CDR3 DNA: TGTGCCAGCAGCTTGTTGGGACAGGGGTTGACCGGGGAGCTGTTTTTT. Translated: CASSLLGQGLTGELFF.

J is TRBJ2-2 and V is TRBV11-2, with D unclear. Trimming pared 2 bases from V and 0 bases from J, leaving 7 bases between. The CDR3 runs 15 residues. CDR1 is SGHAT and CDR2 is FQNNGV in the germline V gene. DNA for the CDR3: TGTGCCAGCAGCTTAACGGGTACGAACACCGGGGAGCTGTTTTTT. Protein sequence: CASSLTGTNTGELFF.